This TCR beta chain is from a study of blood T cell repertoires in COVID-19. Study processing details: The authors estimated nucleated cell counts from reference gene primer amplification. Sequencing was performed with immunoSEQ multiplex PCR; in TCRdb, only in-frame clones are kept and a portion is missing. V and J calls and clone size are given by that table; D and trimming were obtained from the DNA. In the table there are around 320,000 clones, roughly 91% of which are singletons. The clonotype originates from a woman aged 50 to 60 who had been exposed to COVID-19. Source material: PBMCs or T cells enriched from blood (not recorded which).

CDR3 sequence: CASRRPQGEYTEAFF. CDR3 sequence (DNA): TGTGCCAGCCGAAGGCCCCAGGGGGAATACACTGAAGCTTTCTTT. The chain recombines TRBV14 with TRBJ1-1; 7 bases align to TRBD1. There are 15 residues in the CDR3. Germline CDR1 reads SGHDN; CDR2 reads FVKESK. Trimming took 8 bases from V and 3 from J; bases not matched to a gene: 12.